The rows below give T cell receptor beta chains drawn from one sample of a study of blood T cell repertoires in COVID-19. Measured with immunoSEQ multiplex PCR; TCRdb has only the in-frame clones, and not every one. The repertoire holds nearly 300,000 clones, with 70% to 85% as singletons. The sequenced material came from peripheral blood. The receptors stem from a human donor with COVID-19, enrolled during active disease. The donor label of this sample is uncertain. Both conserved end residues are part of each CDR3.

V: TRBV2; CDR3: CASSGSLLPRTSVYEQYF
V: TRBV11-2; CDR3: CASSLTGVEFYEQYF
V: TRBV7-2; CDR3: CASSYSYSSGNTIYF
V: TRBV7-2; CDR3: CASSSQPQGASDTQYF
V: TRBV28; CDR3: CASVLSTGTGYNYGYTF
V: TRBV9; CDR3: CASSVGLGASAFF
V: TRBV10-3; CDR3: CAIREPGQTYEQYF
V: TRBV6-5; CDR3: CASSYDRFNQPQHF
V: TRBV19; CDR3: CASSKGLPQQFF
V: TRBV5-1; CDR3: CASSFLRSSYEQYF
V: TRBV5-1; CDR3: CASSLQGSVNTEAFF
V: TRBV18; CDR3: CASSRAASGTGPSPLHF
V: TRBV10-3; CDR3: CAIRGQGVISGNTIYF
V: TRBV5-1; CDR3: CASSYGLNNEKLFF
V: TRBV6-6; CDR3: CASSRGTSGRSYNEQFF
V: TRBV6-5; CDR3: CASSYRRGSGANVLTF
V: TRBV5-6; CDR3: CASSRPPSGSGTDTQYF
V: TRBV7-8; CDR3: CASSFRPGQGSHYGYTF
V: TRBV12-3/TRBV12-4; CDR3: CASSFGRSTEAFF
V: TRBV6-2/TRBV6-3; CDR3: CASSHHRTGGGDGELFF
V: TRBV19; CDR3: CARAGAGPYEQYF
V: TRBV30; CDR3: CAWNMAGSYGYTF
V: TRBV3-1/TRBV3-2; CDR3: CASSEGLIGYEQFF
V: TRBV27; CDR3: CASSPRPRGYGYTF
V: TRBV6-1; CDR3: CASSELTGVGNEQFF
V: TRBV24-1; CDR3: CATRDSSNYGYTF
V: TRBV6-5; CDR3: CASSALRGPSYEQYF
V: TRBV9; CDR3: CASSEWTGNTEAFF
V: TRBV24-1; CDR3: CATSNSGAGDRDTQYF
V: TRBV5-1; CDR3: CASSLGTSTDTQYF
V: TRBV20-1; CDR3: CSTPGGNEQFF
V: TRBV5-1; CDR3: CASRDRFYTDTQYF
V: TRBV2; CDR3: CASISLLGNTEAFF
V: TRBV7-2; CDR3: CASSLVASGIPDTQYF
V: TRBV10-3; CDR3: CAISEGLAETQYF
V: TRBV5-1; CDR3: CASSLVPLAGAVNEQFF
V: TRBV15; CDR3: CATSRDRGASGNTIYF
V: TRBV5-1; CDR3: CASSSLEGSNTEAFF
V: TRBV28; CDR3: CASRRSSGRGGTDTQYF
V: TRBV19; CDR3: CASGEQNNSPLHF
V: TRBV6-2/TRBV6-3; CDR3: CASSYFQEQYF
V: TRBV19; CDR3: CASTPGGATNEKLFF
V: TRBV3-1/TRBV3-2; CDR3: CASSSTRDRDSPLHF
V: TRBV3-1/TRBV3-2; CDR3: CASSPGQGSSYEQYF
V: TRBV19; CDR3: CASRVDSRSYNEQFF
V: TRBV6-6; CDR3: CASTIRLSGTGELFF
V: TRBV4-3; CDR3: CASSQERGYYEQYF
V: TRBV4-1; CDR3: CASSKPLTETDTQYF
V: TRBV14; CDR3: CASSQGLAGAYNEQFF
V: TRBV5-1; CDR3: CASSMDRAAGELFF
V: TRBV11-3; CDR3: CASSLDGRQAFF
V: TRBV4-3; CDR3: CASSQGTGANEKLFF
V: TRBV6-5; CDR3: CASRPGTVNTEAFF
V: TRBV18; CDR3: CASSQSGEHGYTF